This is a list of T cell receptor beta chains from one sample in a study of identical twins. TCRdb used MiXCR to reprocess the 5' RACE reads, holding one entry per CDR3 protein. The repertoire consists of some 1,700,000 distinct CDR3 sequences, with roughly a third occurring once and the leading ten covering about 0.27%. Sample: cord blood. Source of these receptors: a newborn girl in good health. Each CDR3 is given with its conserved first and last residue. D genes are given only for firm matches. Clone size is shown for a subset of rows, as once, few, many or a class of expanded clone.

TRBJ1-5,TRBV28,-,TRBD1,CASSHGQGLGQPQHF,TGTGCCAGCAGCCACGGACAGGGGTTGGGTCAGCCCCAGCATTTT
TRBJ1-1,TRBV20-1,-,-,CSASGRVNTEAFF,TGCAGTGCTAGCGGAAGGGTGAACACTGAAGCTTTCTTT
TRBJ2-5,TRBV2,many,-,CASSSSVLKREETQYF,TGTGCCAGCAGCTCTTCGGTACTAAAGCGGGAAGAGACCCAGTACTTC
TRBJ1-2,TRBV7-9,few,-,CAIPHSPSGPYGYTF,TGTGCCATTCCCCACTCTCCCTCAGGGCCTTATGGCTACACCTTC
TRBJ2-7,TRBV28,few,TRBD2,CASSQTSPPYEQYF,TGTGCCAGCAGCCAGACTAGCCCTCCCTACGAGCAGTACTTC
TRBJ2-1,TRBV28,-,TRBD2,CASRPRTSGAYSYNEQFF,TGTGCCAGCAGACCCCGGACTAGCGGGGCCTACTCCTACAATGAGCAGTTCTTC
TRBJ2-3,TRBV4-2,-,TRBD2,CASSQASLAGDTQYF,TGTGCCAGCAGCCAAGCTTCACTAGCGGGAGATACGCAGTATTTT
TRBJ1-2,TRBV5-1,many,-,CASSLTGTANYGYTF,TGCGCCAGCAGCTTGACAGGGACGGCTAACTATGGCTACACCTTC
TRBJ2-3,TRBV28,-,TRBD1,CASGLVGQGRVATDTQYF,TGTGCCAGCGGTTTGGTAGGACAGGGAAGGGTTGCAACAGATACGCAGTATTTT
TRBJ1-5,TRBV20-1,few,TRBD1,CSARTGGQPQHF,TGCAGTGCTAGGACAGGGGGTCAGCCCCAGCATTTT
TRBJ1-4,TRBV14,-,-,CASSQYIATNEKLFF,TGTGCCAGCAGCCAGTACATTGCGACCAATGAAAAACTGTTTTTT
TRBJ1-5,TRBV5-6,few,-,CASSLSSGVRQPQHF,TGTGCCAGCAGCTTATCTTCAGGGGTCAGGCAGCCCCAGCATTTT
TRBJ2-1,TRBV12-3/TRBV12-4,-,-,CASKHRLASSYNEQFF,TGTGCCAGCAAACACAGATTAGCGAGCTCCTACAATGAGCAGTTCTTC
TRBJ2-5,TRBV11-2,-,-,CASSLDPGKETQYF,TGTGCCAGCAGCTTAGACCCTGGCAAGGAGACCCAGTACTTC
TRBJ2-7,TRBV2,-,TRBD1,CASNGELDRGGSYEQYF,TGTGCCAGCAACGGAGAACTTGACAGGGGTGGATCCTACGAGCAGTACTTC
TRBJ2-7,TRBV20-1,-,-,CSARSRAPYNEQYF,TGCAGTGCTAGATCCAGGGCCCCCTACAATGAGCAGTACTTC
TRBJ2-4,TRBV5-1,-,-,CVSAILPLGPLAKNIQYF,TGCGTCAGCGCCATTCTCCCACTTGGGCCTCTAGCCAAAAACATTCAGTACTTC
TRBJ1-2,TRBV7-9,few,-,CASSLTLGGNYGYTF,TGTGCCAGCAGCTTAACCCTGGGTGGGAACTATGGCTACACCTTC
TRBJ2-1,TRBV6-5,once,TRBD2,CASSWTSGYNERFF,TGTGCCAGCAGCTGGACTAGCGGGTACAATGAGCGGTTCTTC
TRBJ2-3,TRBV30,-,-,CAWSVGQGLTDTQYF,TGTGCCTGGAGTGTAGGCCAGGGACTCACAGATACGCAGTATTTT
TRBJ2-1,TRBV4-2,-,-,CASSQEGAGSYNEQFF,TGTGCCAGCAGCCAAGAAGGAGCAGGGAGCTACAATGAGCAGTTCTTC
TRBJ2-7,TRBV20-1,-,TRBD2,CSADKRDGVDEQYF,TGCAGTGCCGACAAGCGGGACGGAGTAGATGAGCAGTACTTC
TRBJ2-1,TRBV4-1,few,TRBD2,CASSLGLAGGLSSYNEQFF,TGCGCCAGCAGCCTGGGACTAGCGGGAGGACTAAGCTCCTACAATGAGCAGTTCTTC
TRBJ2-1,TRBV5-1,many,-,CASSLIPGAYNEQFF,TGCGCCAGCAGCTTGATCCCAGGGGCCTACAATGAGCAGTTCTTC
TRBJ2-5,TRBV7-9,once,-,CASSDGWGAIETQYF,TGTGCCAGCAGCGACGGATGGGGGGCTATAGAGACCCAGTACTTC
TRBJ2-1,TRBV5-6,-,TRBD2,CASSAGAGGSPYNEQFF,TGTGCCAGCAGCGCGGGGGCGGGAGGATCTCCCTACAATGAGCAGTTCTTC
TRBJ1-4,TRBV3-1,few,-,CASSHRDGTNEKLFF,TGTGCCAGCAGCCATCGAGACGGGACTAATGAAAAACTGTTTTTT
TRBJ2-7,TRBV4-2,many,-,CASSQDGHSYEQYF,TGTGCCAGCAGCCAAGATGGACACTCCTACGAGCAGTACTTC
TRBJ2-1,TRBV3-1,many,-,CASSLIGGNEQFF,TGTGCCAGCAGCCTGATAGGGGGAAATGAGCAGTTCTTC
TRBJ2-7,TRBV20-1,-,TRBD2,CSATRGGALYEQYF,TGCAGTGCTACGCGCGGGGGGGCTTTATACGAGCAGTACTTC
TRBJ1-4,TRBV7-9,few,TRBD1,CASSLLSGQMGEKLFF,TGTGCCAGCAGCTTATTGTCGGGACAGATGGGAGAAAAACTGTTTTTT
TRBJ2-7,TRBV11-2,-,-,CASSLDPETHNEQYF,TGTGCCAGCAGCTTAGATCCCGAGACACACAATGAGCAGTACTTC
TRBJ2-5,TRBV12-3/TRBV12-4,few,TRBD2,CASSPRGTSGQETQYF,TGTGCCAGCAGTCCGCGGGGGACTAGCGGACAAGAGACCCAGTACTTC
TRBJ2-5,TRBV10-3,-,TRBD2,CAISEPSGRKTQYF,TGTGCCATCAGTGAGCCAAGCGGGAGAAAGACCCAGTACTTC
TRBJ2-7,TRBV28,many,TRBD1,CASSPDRVSEQYF,TGTGCCAGCAGTCCGGACAGGGTGAGCGAGCAGTACTTC
TRBJ1-1,TRBV27,-,-,CASSLSRIAFGTEAFF,TGTGCCAGCAGTTTATCTCGTATAGCTTTTGGCACTGAAGCTTTCTTT
TRBJ2-2,TRBV6-5,-,-,CASSYKAVWGTGELFF,TGTGCCAGCAGTTACAAAGCGGTTTGGGGCACCGGGGAGCTGTTTTTT
TRBJ1-2,TRBV7-8,-,-,CASSLARGLGGYTF,TGTGCCAGCAGCTTAGCGCGGGGTTTGGGCGGCTACACCTTC
TRBJ2-3,TRBV20-1,few,TRBD2,CSASSGRATDTQYF,TGCAGTGCTTCCAGCGGGAGGGCCACAGATACGCAGTATTTT
TRBJ1-4,TRBV12-3/TRBV12-4,few,TRBD1,CASSHRDRSEKLFF,TGTGCCAGCAGCCACCGGGACAGGAGCGAAAAACTGTTTTTT
TRBJ1-6,TRBV25-1,-,TRBD1,CASSEPDRGKPLHF,TGTGCCAGCAGTGAGCCCGACAGGGGTAAACCCCTCCACTTT
TRBJ1-2,TRBV9,few,-,CASSVDRASNYGYTF,TGTGCCAGCAGCGTAGACAGGGCCTCTAACTATGGCTACACCTTC
TRBJ2-5,TRBV20-1,-,TRBD2,CSARLAGGFQETQYF,TGCAGTGCTAGATTAGCGGGGGGGTTCCAAGAGACCCAGTACTTC
TRBJ1-2,TRBV27,-,-,CASSLFPQGADYGYTF,TGTGCCAGCAGTTTATTTCCACAGGGCGCGGACTATGGCTACACCTTC
TRBJ1-2,TRBV20-1,few,-,CSARDKAAYGYTF,TGCAGTGCTAGAGATAAGGCGGCCTATGGCTACACCTTC
TRBJ2-5,TRBV29-1,many,TRBD2,CSVVMGTSGQETQYF,TGCAGCGTTGTTATGGGGACTAGCGGCCAAGAGACCCAGTACTTC
TRBJ2-7,TRBV5-1,few,-,CASSWRLVTYNEQYF,TGCGCCAGCAGCTGGCGACTAGTCACCTACAATGAGCAGTACTTC
TRBJ1-5,TRBV20-1,-,-,CSARDSAVSNQPQHF,TGCAGTGCTAGAGACAGTGCAGTTAGCAATCAGCCCCAGCATTTT
TRBJ2-1,TRBV6-5,-,-,CASSYSYSASYNEQFF,TGTGCCAGCAGTTACTCGTACAGCGCCTCCTATAATGAGCAGTTCTTC